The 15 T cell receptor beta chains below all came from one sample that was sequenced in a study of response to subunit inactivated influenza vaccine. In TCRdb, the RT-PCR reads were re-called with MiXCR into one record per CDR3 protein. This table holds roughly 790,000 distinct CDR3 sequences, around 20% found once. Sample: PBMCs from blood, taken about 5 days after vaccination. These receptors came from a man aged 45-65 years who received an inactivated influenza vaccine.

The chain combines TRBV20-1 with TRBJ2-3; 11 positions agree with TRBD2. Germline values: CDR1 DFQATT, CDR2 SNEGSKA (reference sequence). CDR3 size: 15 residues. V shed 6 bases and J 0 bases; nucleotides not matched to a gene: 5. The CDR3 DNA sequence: TGCAGTGCGGAACTAGCGGGGGAGAGCACAGATACGCAGTATTTT. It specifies CSAELAGESTDTQYF.

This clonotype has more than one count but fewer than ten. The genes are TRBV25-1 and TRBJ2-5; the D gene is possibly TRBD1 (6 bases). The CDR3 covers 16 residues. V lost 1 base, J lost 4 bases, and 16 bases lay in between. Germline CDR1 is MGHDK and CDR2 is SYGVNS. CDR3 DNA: TGTGCCAGCAGTGAATCCTCAGGGGTTGTTGGAGAGACCCAGTACTTC. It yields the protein CASSESSGVVGETQYF.

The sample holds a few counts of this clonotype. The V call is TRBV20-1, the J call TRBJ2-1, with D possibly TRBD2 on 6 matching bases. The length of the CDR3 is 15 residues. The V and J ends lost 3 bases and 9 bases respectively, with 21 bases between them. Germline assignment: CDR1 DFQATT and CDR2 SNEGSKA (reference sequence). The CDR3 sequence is CSARVRDWEHSEQFF. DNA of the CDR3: TGCAGTGCTAGGGTCCGGGACTGGGAGCACAGTGAGCAGTTCTTC.

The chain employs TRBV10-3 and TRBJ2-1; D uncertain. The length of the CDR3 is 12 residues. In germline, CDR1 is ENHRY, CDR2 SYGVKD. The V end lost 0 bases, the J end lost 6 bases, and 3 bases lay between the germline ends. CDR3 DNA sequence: TGTGCCATCAGTGAGTCTGGCAATGAGCAGTTCTTC. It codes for CAISESGNEQFF.

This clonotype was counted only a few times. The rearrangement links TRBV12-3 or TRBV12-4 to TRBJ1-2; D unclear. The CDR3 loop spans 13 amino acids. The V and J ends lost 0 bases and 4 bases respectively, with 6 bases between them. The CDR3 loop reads CASSLASLYGYTF. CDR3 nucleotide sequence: TGTGCCAGCAGTTTAGCGTCACTCTATGGCTACACCTTC.

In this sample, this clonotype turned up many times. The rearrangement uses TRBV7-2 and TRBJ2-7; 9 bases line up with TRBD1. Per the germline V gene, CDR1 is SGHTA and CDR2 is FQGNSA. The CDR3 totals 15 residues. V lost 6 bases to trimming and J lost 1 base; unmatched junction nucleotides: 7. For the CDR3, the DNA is TGTGCCAGCAGACGGGCCGGGACAGGGTCCTACGAGCAGTACTTC. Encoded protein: CASRRAGTGSYEQYF.

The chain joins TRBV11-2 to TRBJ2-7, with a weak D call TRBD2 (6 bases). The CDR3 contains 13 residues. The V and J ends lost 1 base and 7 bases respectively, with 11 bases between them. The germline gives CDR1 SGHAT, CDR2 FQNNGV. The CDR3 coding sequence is TGTGCCAGCAGCTTAGCGGGACTGTGGGAGCAGTACTTC. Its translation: CASSLAGLWEQYF.

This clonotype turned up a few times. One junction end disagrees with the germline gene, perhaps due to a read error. The CDR3 DNA sequence: TGTGCTAGCAGCTTACAGAGCGGGGGAGGCACAGATACGCAGTATTTT. It yields the protein CASSLQSGGGTDTQYF. J is TRBJ2-3 and V is TRBV7-7; 8 bases match TRBD2. The CDR3 runs 16 residues. Germline V gene data show CDR1 as SSHAT and CDR2 as FNYEAQ (reference sequence).

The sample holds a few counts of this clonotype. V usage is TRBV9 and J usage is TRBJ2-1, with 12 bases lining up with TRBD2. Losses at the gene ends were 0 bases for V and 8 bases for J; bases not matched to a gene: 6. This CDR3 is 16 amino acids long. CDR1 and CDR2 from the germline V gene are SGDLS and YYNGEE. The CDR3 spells CASSVEPGLAGYEQFF. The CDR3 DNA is TGTGCCAGCAGCGTAGAGCCGGGACTAGCGGGTTATGAGCAGTTCTTC.

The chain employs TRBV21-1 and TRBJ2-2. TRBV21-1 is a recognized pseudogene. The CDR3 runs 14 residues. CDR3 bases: TGTGCCAGCAGCAACTTGACGAACACCGGGGAGCTGTTTTTT. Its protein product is CASSNLTNTGELFF.

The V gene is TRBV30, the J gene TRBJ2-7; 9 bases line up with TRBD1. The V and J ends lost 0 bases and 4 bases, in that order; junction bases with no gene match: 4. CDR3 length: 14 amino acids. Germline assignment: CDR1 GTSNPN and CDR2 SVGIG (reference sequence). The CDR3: CAWSVLGQGYEQYF. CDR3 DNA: TGTGCCTGGAGTGTTTTGGGACAGGGTTACGAGCAGTACTTC.

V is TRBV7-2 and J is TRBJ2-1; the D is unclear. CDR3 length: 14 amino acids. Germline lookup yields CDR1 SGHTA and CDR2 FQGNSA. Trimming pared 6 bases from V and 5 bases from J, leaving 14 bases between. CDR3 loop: CASSRLSTDNEQFF. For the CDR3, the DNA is TGTGCCAGCAGTCGGTTATCGACGGACAATGAGCAGTTCTTC.

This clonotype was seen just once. The CDR3, as DNA: TGTGCCAGCAGATGGTGGGGAGGGATCGATGAGCAGTTCTTC. Protein product: CASRWWGGIDEQFF. This sequence joins TRBV6-2 or TRBV6-3 and TRBJ2-1; 7 bases map to TRBD2. The CDR3 has 14 amino acids. Germline trimming cut 6 bases from V and 8 bases from J; bases unmatched to any gene: 10. Germline CDR1 and CDR2: MNHEY and SVGEGT.

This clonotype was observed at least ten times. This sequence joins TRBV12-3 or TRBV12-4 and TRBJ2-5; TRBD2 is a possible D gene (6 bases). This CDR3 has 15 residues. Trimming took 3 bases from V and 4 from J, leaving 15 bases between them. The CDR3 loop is CASSLSPGSGETQYF. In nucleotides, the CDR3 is TGTGCCAGCAGTTTGTCGCCCGGGAGTGGAGAGACCCAGTACTTC.

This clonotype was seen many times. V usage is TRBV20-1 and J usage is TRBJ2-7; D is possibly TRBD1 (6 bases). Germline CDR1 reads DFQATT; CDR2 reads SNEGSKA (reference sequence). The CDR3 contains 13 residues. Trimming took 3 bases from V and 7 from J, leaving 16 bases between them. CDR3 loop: CSASITGSGEQYF. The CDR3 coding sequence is TGCAGTGCTAGTATAACAGGGTCGGGTGAGCAGTACTTC.